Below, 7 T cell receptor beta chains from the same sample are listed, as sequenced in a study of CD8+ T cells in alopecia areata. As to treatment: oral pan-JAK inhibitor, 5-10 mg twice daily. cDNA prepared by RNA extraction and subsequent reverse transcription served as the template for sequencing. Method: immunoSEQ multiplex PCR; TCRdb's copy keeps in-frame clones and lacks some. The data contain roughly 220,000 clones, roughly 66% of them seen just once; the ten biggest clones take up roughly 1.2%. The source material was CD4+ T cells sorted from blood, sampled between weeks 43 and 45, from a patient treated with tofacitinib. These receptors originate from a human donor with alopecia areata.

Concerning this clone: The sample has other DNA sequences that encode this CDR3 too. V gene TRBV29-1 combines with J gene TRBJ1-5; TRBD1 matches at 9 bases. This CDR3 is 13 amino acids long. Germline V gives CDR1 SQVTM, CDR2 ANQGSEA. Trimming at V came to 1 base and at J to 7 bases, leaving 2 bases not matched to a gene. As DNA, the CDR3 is TGCAGCGTTGAAGGACAGGGGGGCCAGCCCCAGCATTTT. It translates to CSVEGQGGQPQHF. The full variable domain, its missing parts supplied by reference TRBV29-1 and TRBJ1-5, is SAVISQKPSRDICQRGTSLTIQCQVDSQVTMMFWYRQQPGQSLTLIATANQGSEATYESGFVIDKFPISRPNLTFSTLTVSNMSPEDSSIYLCSVEGQGGQPQHFGDGTRLSIL.

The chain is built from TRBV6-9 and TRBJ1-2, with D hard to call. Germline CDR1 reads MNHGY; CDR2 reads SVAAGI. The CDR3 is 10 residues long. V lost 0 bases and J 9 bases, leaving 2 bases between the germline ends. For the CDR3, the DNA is TGTGCCAGCAGTTATTCCCGCTACACCTTC. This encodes CASSYSRYTF.

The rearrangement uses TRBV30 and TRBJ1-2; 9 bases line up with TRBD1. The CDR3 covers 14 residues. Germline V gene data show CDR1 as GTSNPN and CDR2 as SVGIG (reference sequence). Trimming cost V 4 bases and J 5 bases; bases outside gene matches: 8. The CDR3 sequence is CAWNRGRFGYGYTF. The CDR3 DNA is TGTGCCTGGAACAGGGGGCGATTTGGTTATGGCTACACCTTC.

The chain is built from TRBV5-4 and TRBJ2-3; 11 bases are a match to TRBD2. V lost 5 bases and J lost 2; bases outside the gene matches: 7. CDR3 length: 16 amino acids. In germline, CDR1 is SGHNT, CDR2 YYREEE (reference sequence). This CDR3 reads CASSSLAGGNTDTQYF. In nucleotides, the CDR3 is TGTGCCAGCAGTTCTCTAGCGGGGGGCAACACAGATACGCAGTATTTT. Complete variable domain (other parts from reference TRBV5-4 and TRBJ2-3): ETGVTQSPTHLIKTRGQQVTLRCSSQSGHNTVSWYQQALGQGPQFIFQYYREEENGRGNFPPRFSGLQFPNYSSELNVNALELDDSALYLCASSSLAGGNTDTQYFGPGTRLTVL.

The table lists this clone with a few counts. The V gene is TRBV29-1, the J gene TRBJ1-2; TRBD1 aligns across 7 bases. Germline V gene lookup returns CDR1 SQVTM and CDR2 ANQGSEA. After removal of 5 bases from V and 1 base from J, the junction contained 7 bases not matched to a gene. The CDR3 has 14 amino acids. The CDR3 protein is CSVPRTGNNYGYTF. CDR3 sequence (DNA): TGCAGCGTTCCTAGGACAGGCAATAACTATGGCTACACCTTC.

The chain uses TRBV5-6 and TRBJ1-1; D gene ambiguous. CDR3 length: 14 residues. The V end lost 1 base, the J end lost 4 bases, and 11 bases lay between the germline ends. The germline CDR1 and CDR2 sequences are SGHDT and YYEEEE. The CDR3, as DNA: TGTGCCAGCAGCTTGCGTGTGTTTGCCACTGAAGCTTTCTTT. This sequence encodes CASSLRVFATEAFF.

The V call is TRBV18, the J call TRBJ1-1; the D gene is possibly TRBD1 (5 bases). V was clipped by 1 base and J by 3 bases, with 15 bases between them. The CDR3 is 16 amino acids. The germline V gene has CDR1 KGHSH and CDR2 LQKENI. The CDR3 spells CASSPRAGSVDTEAFF. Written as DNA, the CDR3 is TGTGCCAGCTCACCACGGGCAGGGAGTGTGGACACTGAAGCTTTCTTT. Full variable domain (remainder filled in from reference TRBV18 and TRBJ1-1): NAGVMQNPRHLVRRRGQEARLRCSPMKGHSHVYWYRQLPEEGLKFMVYLQKENIIDESGMPKERFSAEFPKEGPSILRIQQVVRGDSAAYFCASSPRAGSVDTEAFFGQGTRLTVV.